This T cell receptor beta chain was obtained from a study of PD-L1 blockade in urothelial cancer. The wider study: The analyses of blood took place 3 weeks (second dose) and 6 weeks after treatment start.

CDR3 length: 14 amino acids. Trimming cost V 6 bases and J 1 base; bases outside gene matches: 7. Looked up from germline, CDR1 is SQVTM and CDR2 is ANQGSEA. The time point: peripheral blood 6 weeks after treatment start. Enrolled patients showed locally advanced or metastatic urothelial carcinoma. Here immunoSEQ multiplex PCR was the method, and the copy in TCRdb shows in-frame clones only, minus some. Among tens of thousands of clones listed, 88% were seen once. This receptor was obtained from a man aged 55-75 years with urothelial cancer. The chain links TRBV29-1 to TRBJ1-1; 8 bases match TRBD1. The source material was PBMCs, sampled around atezolizumab (anti-PD-L1) treatment. CDR3: CSVVKTGENTEAFF. The CDR3 DNA is TGCAGCGTGGTTAAGACAGGGGAGAACACTGAAGCTTTCTTT.